Following are 14 T cell receptor beta chains from one sample sequenced in a study of identical twins. TCRdb re-called the 5' RACE reads with MiXCR, one entry per CDR3 protein. The table includes over 550,000 distinct CDR3 sequences, about 7% detected once. Separately, the same data were catalogued under a study of yellow fever vaccine responses in identical twins.

The sequencing input was PBMCs. The receptor source for this set is a woman aged 18-35 years in good health.

This chain joins TRBV25-1 and TRBJ2-5, with 9 bases that match TRBD2. The CDR3 extends over 15 amino acids. Germline CDR1 MGHDK, CDR2 SYGVNS. The V segment lost 4 bases and the J segment 2 bases; nucleotides outside the gene matches: 5. The CDR3, as DNA: TGTGCCAGCAGTGCGAGCGGGAGGCCTCAAGAGACCCAGTACTTC. It translates to CASSASGRPQETQYF.

A few counts support this clonotype. The V and J genes are TRBV7-9 and TRBJ2-1; 10 bases are shared with TRBD2. Germline CDR1 and CDR2: SEHNR and FQNEAQ (reference sequence). This CDR3 is built from 17 residues. V shed 3 bases and J 2 bases; nucleotides not matched to a gene: 7. The CDR3 loop is CASSLFRGTSAYNEQFF. CDR3 in DNA: TGTGCCAGCAGCTTGTTCAGAGGGACTAGCGCCTACAATGAGCAGTTCTTC.

The CDR3 coding sequence is TGTGCCATCAGTGCAACCGTATACAATGAGCAGTTCTTC. This encodes CAISATVYNEQFF. V is TRBV10-3 and J is TRBJ2-1; D is unclear. The CDR3 spans 13 residues. Trimming cost V 4 bases and J 4 bases, with 8 bases left between them. Germline V gives CDR1 ENHRY, CDR2 SYGVKD.

This clonotype was seen at least ten times. This rearrangement joins TRBV12-3 or TRBV12-4 to TRBJ2-3; 7 bases match TRBD1. The CDR3 contains 16 residues. J lost 3 bases, V lost 5 bases, and 11 bases had no gene match. The CDR3 loop is CASSTLSTGLTDTQYF. Here the CDR3 DNA reads TGTGCCAGCAGTACACTGTCGACAGGGTTAACAGATACGCAGTATTTT.

The table lists this clonotype with a few counts. This rearrangement joins TRBV7-9 to TRBJ2-2; D remains unclear. V lost 5 bases, J lost 6 bases, and 10 bases lay in between. The CDR3 has 13 amino acids. The germline gives CDR1 SEHNR, CDR2 FQNEAQ (reference sequence). CDR3 amino acids: CASSPEGSGELFF. The DNA for the CDR3 is TGTGCCAGCAGCCCCGAAGGTTCCGGGGAGCTGTTTTTT.

This clonotype was counted many times. The DNA for the CDR3 is TGTGCCAGCAGCCAGCCGTCGGGGCTTCAAGAGACCCAGTACTTC. This gives the protein CASSQPSGLQETQYF. This chain uses TRBV28 with TRBJ2-5, with D perhaps assigned TRBD1 or TRBD2 (5 bases each). V was clipped by 6 bases and J by 2 bases, with 16 bases between them. The CDR3 length is 15 residues. Germline V gives CDR1 MDHEN, CDR2 SYDVKM. Full variable domain (missing parts from reference TRBV28 and TRBJ2-5): DVKVTQSSRYLVKRTGEKVFLECVQDMDHENMFWYRQDPGLGLRLIYFSYDVKMKEKGDIPEGYSVSREKKERFSLILESASTNQTSMYLCASSQPSGLQETQYFGPGTRLLVL.

This chain connects TRBV7-9 to TRBJ1-1; D remains unclear. The V end lost 5 bases, the J end lost 5 bases, and 15 bases lay between the germline ends. Germline assignment: CDR1 SEHNR and CDR2 FQNEAQ (reference sequence). This CDR3 comprises 14 residues. This chain's CDR3 is CASSRTSYLTEAFF. The CDR3 coding sequence is TGTGCCAGCAGCCGAACCTCATACCTTACTGAAGCTTTCTTT. Full variable domain (remainder filled in from reference TRBV7-9 and TRBJ1-1): DTGVSQNPRHKITKRGQNVTFRCDPISEHNRLYWYRQTLGQGPEFLTYFQNEAQLEKSRLLSDRFSAERPKGSFSTLEIQRTEQGDSAMYLCASSRTSYLTEAFFGQGTRLTVV.

This clonotype was picked up a small number of times. This chain uses TRBV6-1 with TRBJ2-2; no firm D call. CDR1 MNHNS and CDR2 SASEGT come from the germline V gene. The V gene lost 3 bases and the J gene lost 1 base, with 9 bases spanning the gap. This CDR3 has 15 amino acids. The CDR3 nucleotides read TGTGCCAGCAGTGAGGGTAGCCTGAACACCGGGGAGCTGTTTTTT. This codes for CASSEGSLNTGELFF.

This chain links TRBV28 with TRBJ2-7; 12 bases align to TRBD2. Germline values: CDR1 MDHEN, CDR2 SYDVKM. This CDR3 has 15 amino acids. The V and J ends lost 6 bases and 6 bases, in that order; junction bases with no gene match: 9. CDR3 sequence reads: CASRPLAGGPSEQYF. The CDR3 DNA follows: TGTGCCAGCAGACCGCTAGCGGGAGGGCCCTCCGAGCAGTACTTC.

In DNA form, the CDR3 reads TGCAGCGTTCTAATCCGGGATCCTACAATTGCAACTAATGAAAAACTGTTTTTT. It codes for CSVLIRDPTIATNEKLFF. V and J are TRBV29-1 and TRBJ1-4; D is undetermined. From germline, CDR1 is SQVTM and CDR2 ANQGSEA. CDR3 length: 18 amino acids. Trimming pared 5 bases from V and 0 bases from J, leaving 22 bases between.

This chain connects TRBV3-1 to TRBJ1-2; D might be TRBD1 (6 bases). Germline assignment: CDR1 LGHDT and CDR2 YNNKEL (reference sequence). The CDR3 runs to 14 residues. Trimming took 2 bases from V and 4 from J, leaving 11 bases between them. The CDR3 DNA reads as TGTGCCAGCAGCCAACTTGGACAGATCTATGGCTACACCTTC. Its protein product is CASSQLGQIYGYTF.

This clonotype was observed a handful of times. The chain uses TRBV2 and TRBJ1-5; D remains unclear. The CDR3 runs 16 residues. Trimming took 3 bases from V and 0 from J, leaving 12 bases between them. CDR1 is SNHLY, CDR2 FYNNEI, per germline. DNA of the CDR3: TGTGCCAGCAGTGAGTCTACAGCCTATAGCAATCAGCCCCAGCATTTT. Its protein product is CASSESTAYSNQPQHF.

This clonotype was observed a few times. The J gene is TRBJ2-7, the V gene TRBV20-1; no reliable D call. Germline V gives CDR1 DFQATT, CDR2 SNEGSKA (reference sequence). The CDR3 length is 13 residues. V was shortened by 6 bases and J by 0 bases, with 12 bases between the two germline ends. The CDR3 reads CSADGPSSYEQYV. The CDR3 DNA sequence: TGCAGTGCCGACGGCCCGAGCTCCTACGAGCAGTACGTC.

The sample holds many counts of this clonotype. The genes are TRBV20-1 and TRBJ1-1, with TRBD1 matching over 7 bases. Germline loops: CDR1 DFQATT, CDR2 SNEGSKA (reference sequence). This CDR3 has 14 amino acids. Trimming cost V 3 bases and J 0 bases; bases outside gene matches: 4. The CDR3 DNA reads TGCAGTGCTAGGCGGGGACAGATGAACACTGAAGCTTTCTTT. Amino acid sequence: CSARRGQMNTEAFF.